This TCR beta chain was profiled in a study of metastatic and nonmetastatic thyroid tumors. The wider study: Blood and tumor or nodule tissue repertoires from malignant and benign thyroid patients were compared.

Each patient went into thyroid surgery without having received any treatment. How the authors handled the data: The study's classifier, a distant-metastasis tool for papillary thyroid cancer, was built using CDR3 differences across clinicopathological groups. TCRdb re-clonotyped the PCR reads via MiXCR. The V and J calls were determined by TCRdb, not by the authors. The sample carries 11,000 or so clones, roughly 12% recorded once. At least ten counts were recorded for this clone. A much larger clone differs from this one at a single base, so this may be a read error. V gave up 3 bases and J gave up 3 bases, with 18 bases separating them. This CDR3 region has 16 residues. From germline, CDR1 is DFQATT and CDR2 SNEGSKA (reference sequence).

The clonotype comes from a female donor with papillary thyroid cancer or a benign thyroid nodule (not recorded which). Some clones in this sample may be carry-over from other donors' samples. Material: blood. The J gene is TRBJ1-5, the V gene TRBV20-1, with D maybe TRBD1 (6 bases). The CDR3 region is CSASVPGVINNQPQHF. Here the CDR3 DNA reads TGCAGTGCTAGCGTCCCAGGGGTAATTAACAATCAGCCCCAGCATTTT.